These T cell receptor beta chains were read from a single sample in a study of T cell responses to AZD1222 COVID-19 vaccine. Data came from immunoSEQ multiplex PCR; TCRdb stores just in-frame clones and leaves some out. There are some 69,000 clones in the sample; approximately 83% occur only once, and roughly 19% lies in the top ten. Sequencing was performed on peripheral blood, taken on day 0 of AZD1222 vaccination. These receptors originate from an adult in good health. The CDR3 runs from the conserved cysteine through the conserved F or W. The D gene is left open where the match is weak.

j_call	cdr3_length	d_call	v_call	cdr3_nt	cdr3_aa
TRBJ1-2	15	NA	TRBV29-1	TGCAGCGTTAGGGGCATCGGGGCTACTAACTATGGCTACACCTTC	CSVRGIGATNYGYTF
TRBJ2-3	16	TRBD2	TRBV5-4	TGTGCCAGCAGCGGCTCTAGCGGGCGGCTCACAGATACGCAGTATTTT	CASSGSSGRLTDTQYF
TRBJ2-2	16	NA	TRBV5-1	TGCGCCAGCGCGTCCGGGGACGGGCCATACACCGGGGAGCTGTTTTTT	CASASGDGPYTGELFF
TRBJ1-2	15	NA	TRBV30	TGTGCCTGGAGCATGGGATCCGACAGGAAGATGGGCTACACCTTC	CAWSMGSDRKMGYTF
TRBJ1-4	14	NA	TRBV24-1	TGTGCCACCAGTGACCCAAAGGTGGATGAAAAACTGTTTTTT	CATSDPKVDEKLFF
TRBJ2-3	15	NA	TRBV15	TGTGCCACCAGCAGAGGAGGGACTCGGGCAGATACGCAGTATTTT	CATSRGGTRADTQYF
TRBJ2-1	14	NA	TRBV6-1	TGTGCCAGCAGTGAAGACCCCCGGAGCGGTGAGCAGTTCTTC	CASSEDPRSGEQFF
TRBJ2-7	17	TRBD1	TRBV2	TGTGCCAGTTTTGGACAGGGTAACCCTCCCTCCTCCTACGAGCAGTACTTC	CASFGQGNPPSSYEQYF
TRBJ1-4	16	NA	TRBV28	TGTGCCAGCACGCTTGAGGGTGGTGAGACTGGTGAAAAACTGTTTTTT	CASTLEGGETGEKLFF
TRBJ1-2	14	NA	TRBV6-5	TGTGCCAGCAAACAAAGAGGAACTTTCTATGGCTACACCTTC	CASKQRGTFYGYTF